This T cell receptor beta chain was captured by sequencing in a study of neurological immune-mediated disorders. MiXCR, applied by TCRdb to the 5' RACE reads, yields one record per CDR3 protein. The table lists under 90,000 distinct CDR3 sequences, around 3.6% of them singletons. 2 million unsorted PBMCs were stored in RNAlater at -80 °C before RNA extraction. Many counts were recorded for this clonotype. CDR1 is KGHSH and CDR2 is LQKENI in the germline V gene. V lost 1 base to trimming and J lost 2 bases; unmatched junction nucleotides: 1. This CDR3 has 14 residues. Specimen: PBMCs. The genes are TRBV18 and TRBJ2-5, with 7 positions matching TRBD1. This TCR came from a woman aged 50 to 65 with multiple sclerosis. CDR3: CASSPRTGQETQYF. DNA of the CDR3: TGTGCCAGCTCACCACGGACAGGTCAAGAGACCCAGTACTTC. The whole variable domain, filled in from reference TRBV18 and TRBJ2-5, reads NAGVMQNPRHLVRRRGQEARLRCSPMKGHSHVYWYRQLPEEGLKFMVYLQKENIIDESGMPKERFSAEFPKEGPSILRIQQVVRGDSAAYFCASSPRTGQETQYFGPGTRLLVL.